This T cell receptor beta chain originates from a study of technical replicates of blood from a few donors (dated by TCRdb to the late 2010s). Comments on this clone: What this receptor recognizes is not known. No much larger clone is present one base from it, and per-base qualities are unavailable.

The trim is 6 bases for V and 0 bases for J, with a gap of 15 bases between the germline ends. The germline V gene encodes CDR1 KGHSH and CDR2 LQKENI. The CDR3 spans 16 residues, from the cysteine through the phenylalanine. The CDR3 DNA has 48 bases and is translated from base 1. The library was generated by the immunoSEQ multiplex PCR assay. Held by TCRdb, this immuneACCESS table contains in-frame sequences only and omits some clones. Under half of the omission traces to an unresolved V gene where checked; the cause of the rest is unknown. For this sample there are just under 85,000 clones; approximately 92% appear just once. The ten largest clonotypes hold 0.25% of the sample.

The chain employs TRBV18 and TRBJ1-3; the D gene cannot be resolved reliably. The specimen was T cells isolated from PBMCs. This sequence originates from a human donor in good health. The DNA sequence is as follows: TGTGCCAGCTCGGAGGTAGAGACGAACTCTGGAAACACCATATATTTT. The encoded protein is CASSEVETNSGNTIYF.